The subject of this entry is one T cell receptor beta chain. No antigen is known for it. This specimen belongs to a study of T cell responses to AZD1222 COVID-19 vaccine. Findings of the study overall: Among the donors, most were white British and more were female, and clonal diversity was possibly underestimated. Nearly half of the spike-specific TCRs reportedly recognize variant regions that carry no mutations. Repertoire sampling occurred only after the peak T cell response.

Produced via immunoSEQ multiplex PCR; TCRdb's table is partial and in-frame only. Of 130,000 or so clones listed, 86% are singletons. Trimming cost V 2 bases and J 5 bases, with 28 bases left between them. Germline V lookup: CDR1 MNHEY, CDR2 SVGEGT. This CDR3 is 20 amino acids long. The sequences come from peripheral blood, collected on day 0 of AZD1222 vaccination. The J gene is TRBJ2-1, the V gene TRBV6-2 or TRBV6-3; D tentatively fits TRBD1 or TRBD2 (5 bases each). The receptor was isolated from an adult in good health. CDR3 amino acids: CASSYLFELWVIRGDNEQFF. CDR3 bases: TGTGCCAGCAGTTACCTCTTCGAATTATGGGTCATCCGGGGCGACAATGAGCAGTTCTTC.